A selection of T cell receptor beta chains follows, all from one sample in a study of T cells after posttransplantation cyclophosphamide. TCRdb keeps only in-frame clones here, not all; method: immunoSEQ multiplex PCR. The sample has about 5,500 clones, none seen only once. Material: PBMCs, obtained after allogeneic stem cell transplant with posttransplant cyclophosphamide. The source is a male patient aged 60 to 75 who received an allogeneic stem cell transplant from a related donor, was CMV-positive, and had no GVHD. T cells may partly derive from the graft donor. Both conserved end residues are part of each CDR3. The D gene is left open where the match is weak. The size entry is marked missing in some rows and otherwise reads once, few, many or a size class.

clone size	J gene	D gene	V gene	CDR3 DNA	CDR3 protein
medium-sized	TRBJ2-7	TRBD1	TRBV19	TGTGCCAGTAGCTGGACAGGGAACCTCGAGCAGTACTTC	CASSWTGNLEQYF
many	TRBJ2-7	NA	TRBV7-2	TGTGCCAGCAGCTTTAACTACGAGCAGTACTTC	CASSFNYEQYF
few	TRBJ2-1	TRBD2	TRBV19	TGTGCCAGTAGTATTAGCGGGGGGGACAATGAGCAGTTCTTC	CASSISGGDNEQFF
many	TRBJ2-7	NA	TRBV28	TGTGCCAGCAGGCTAACAGGGTTTACAAGCCACGAGCAGTACTTC	CASRLTGFTSHEQYF
NA	TRBJ1-1	NA	TRBV23-1	TGCGCCAGCAGTCAAACCCCTCCCCGACTTCAAGCTTTCTTT	CASSQTPPRLQAFF
many	TRBJ1-4	TRBD1	TRBV14	TGTGCCAGCAGCCGGGACAGGGGGGAAAAACTGTTTTTT	CASSRDRGEKLFF
many	TRBJ1-1	NA	TRBV30	TGTGCCTGGAGCTCCTTCGGGACATCCGAAGCTTTCTTT	CAWSSFGTSEAFF
many	TRBJ2-7	TRBD1	TRBV12-5	TGTGCTAGTGGTCCTTACGGGCAGGGGGCGTACGAGCAGTACTTC	CASGPYGQGAYEQYF
many	TRBJ2-1	TRBD1	TRBV7-9	TGTGCCAGCAGCGATCCCGGTCGGACAGGCAATGAGCAGTTCTTC	CASSDPGRTGNEQFF
many	TRBJ2-7	TRBD2	TRBV7-9	TGTGCCAGCAGCTCTCCCTCTAGCGGGGGGGCCTTCGAGCAGTACTTC	CASSSPSSGGAFEQYF
many	TRBJ2-1	TRBD2	TRBV4-1	TGCGCCAGCAGCCAAGCCCCAGCGGGGGGGCTCAATGAGCAGTTCTTC	CASSQAPAGGLNEQFF
many	TRBJ2-3	TRBD2	TRBV7-9	TGTGCCAGCAGCTACCTTAGCGGGGGGTATGCAGATACGCAGTATTTT	CASSYLSGGYADTQYF
few	TRBJ1-2	NA	TRBV11-3	TGTGCCAGCAGCTTCCAGGGTACCGATGGCTACACCTTC	CASSFQGTDGYTF
few	TRBJ1-2	NA	TRBV28	TGTGCCAGCAGACACAGGGCCGACTTCTTTGGTGATGGCTACACCTTC	CASRHRADFFGDGYTF
many	TRBJ2-7	NA	TRBV18	TGTGCCAGCTCACCAACGAGGTCATCACACTACGAGCAGTACTTC	CASSPTRSSHYEQYF
many	TRBJ2-2	NA	TRBV30	TGTGCCTGGACCTACTCGAACACCGGGGAGCTGTTTTTT	CAWTYSNTGELFF
NA	TRBJ1-2	NA	TRBV10-3	TGTGCCATCAATCGGGACATCGCTAACTATGGCTACACCTTC	CAINRDIANYGYTF
NA	TRBJ1-2	TRBD1	TRBV30	TGTGCCTGGGACAGGGGAGTTGGCTACACCTTC	CAWDRGVGYTF
NA	TRBJ2-3	TRBD2	TRBV5-1	TGCGCCAGCAGCTCCTTAGCGGGAAAGGGAGATACGCAGTATTTT	CASSSLAGKGDTQYF
many	TRBJ1-1	TRBD1	TRBV20-1	TGCAGTGCTCCCACAGGGGAGAAAGCTTTCTTT	CSAPTGEKAFF
many	TRBJ2-1	TRBD2	TRBV7-3	TGTGCCAGCAGCCTCTCCCCGACTAGCGGGGTTACCAATGAGCAGTTCTTC	CASSLSPTSGVTNEQFF
few	TRBJ1-4	TRBD1	TRBV4-3	TGCGCCAGCAGCCAAGACCAGGGGGCGTACCGCGAACTGTTTTTT	CASSQDQGAYRELFF
many	TRBJ1-1	NA	TRBV6-5	TGTGCCAGCAGTTACCGCAGGGGCCTGAACACTGAAGCTTTCTTT	CASSYRRGLNTEAFF
NA	TRBJ1-5	TRBD1	TRBV6-5	TGTGCCAGCAGGCCCGACAGGGGACAGCCCCAGCATTTT	CASRPDRGQPQHF
few	TRBJ2-7	TRBD1	TRBV28	TGTGCCAGCAGTTTATGGAGGGGGCTCTACGAGCAGTACTTC	CASSLWRGLYEQYF
many	TRBJ2-7	TRBD2	TRBV4-2	TGTGCCAGCAGCCCTACTAGCGGGGGAACCTACGAGCAGTACTTC	CASSPTSGGTYEQYF